A selection of T cell receptor beta chains follows, all from one sample in a study of T cells in Graves' hyperthyroidism and ophthalmopathy. MiXCR, applied by TCRdb to the multiplex PCR reads, yields one record per CDR3 protein. Of about 560,000 distinct CDR3 sequences in the sample, 15% to 17% are singletons; the top ten hold 7.3%. The sample was blood. These receptors came from a woman in her 30s with Graves' hyperthyroidism. CDR3s include the opening cysteine and the closing phenylalanine or tryptophan. D genes are given only for firm matches. A row's size may be missing; if present it is once, few, many or a size class.

D gene: TRBD2
V gene: TRBV7-2
J gene: TRBJ2-5
clone size: few
CDR3 DNA: TGTGCCAGCAGCCTCCACACGGGAGGGGTGGGAGAGACCCAGTACTTC
CDR3 protein: CASSLHTGGVGETQYF

D gene: NA
V gene: TRBV9
J gene: TRBJ2-7
clone size: NA
CDR3 DNA: TGTGCCAGCAGCAGAGAAGACTACGAGCAGTACTTC
CDR3 protein: CASSREDYEQYF

D gene: NA
V gene: TRBV12-3/TRBV12-4
J gene: TRBJ1-1
clone size: many
CDR3 DNA: TGTGCCAGCAGTTTTCAGCCGAACACTGAAGCTTTCTTT
CDR3 protein: CASSFQPNTEAFF

D gene: NA
V gene: TRBV12-5
J gene: TRBJ1-2
clone size: few
CDR3 DNA: TGTGCTAGTGGTTTGGTAGGCGGCGGCTACACCTTC
CDR3 protein: CASGLVGGGYTF

D gene: NA
V gene: TRBV3-1
J gene: TRBJ2-1
clone size: many
CDR3 DNA: TGTGCCAGCAGCCAAGAAAACAATGAGCAGTTCTTC
CDR3 protein: CASSQENNEQFF

D gene: TRBD2
V gene: TRBV7-8
J gene: TRBJ2-2
clone size: NA
CDR3 DNA: TGTGCCAGCGGCTTAGTCACCGGGACTAGCGGATACACCGGGGAGCTGTTTTTT
CDR3 protein: CASGLVTGTSGYTGELFF

D gene: TRBD1
V gene: TRBV14
J gene: TRBJ2-7
clone size: NA
CDR3 DNA: TGTGCCAACAGCCAACGGGACAGACTATCCTACGAGCAGTACTTC
CDR3 protein: CANSQRDRLSYEQYF

D gene: NA
V gene: TRBV9
J gene: TRBJ2-6
clone size: NA
CDR3 DNA: TGTGCCAGCAGCGTAGTCCGCTCTGGGGCCAACGTCCTGACTTTC
CDR3 protein: CASSVVRSGANVLTF

D gene: TRBD1
V gene: TRBV10-3
J gene: TRBJ1-3
clone size: NA
CDR3 DNA: TGTGCCATCAGCCGAGCAGGGGGCACCGATTCTGGAAACACCATATATTTT
CDR3 protein: CAISRAGGTDSGNTIYF

D gene: TRBD1
V gene: TRBV14
J gene: TRBJ2-7
clone size: NA
CDR3 DNA: TGTGCCAGCAGCAAAACCCTCGGGACAGGAAGATACGAGCAGTACTTC
CDR3 protein: CASSKTLGTGRYEQYF